This T cell receptor (beta chain) was profiled in a study of T cells in Graves' hyperthyroidism and ophthalmopathy. Amplification targeted TCR beta CDR3 regions from RNA transcripts. RT-PCR in the first round (using the HTBI primer set) targeted the TCR CDR3. TCRdb reprocessed the multiplex PCR reads via MiXCR and lists one record per CDR3 protein. Of hundreds of thousands of distinct CDR3 sequences listed, around 20% are singletons. V lost 2 bases, J lost 4 bases, and 14 bases lay in between. Germline-derived CDR1 and CDR2 are SGHVS and FQNEAQ. CDR3 length: 16 amino acids. What was sequenced was blood. The TCR comes from a man aged 25 to 45 with Graves' ophthalmopathy. The V call is TRBV7-8, the J call TRBJ1-4; tentative D call: TRBD1 (6 bases). CDR3 coding DNA: TGTGCCAGCAGCTTAAACAGGGTCGGGTTTAATGAAAAACTGTTTTTT. Residues: CASSLNRVGFNEKLFF.